This T cell receptor beta chain was identified during a study of T cells in Graves' hyperthyroidism and ophthalmopathy. Study findings and constraints: Blood also showed most of the thyroid clonotypes that were expanded above 0.001.

This clonotype has at least ten counts. The antigen remains undetermined. The CDR3 is 14 residues long. Looked up from germline, CDR1 is SGHDN and CDR2 is FVKESK. The germline V and J ends were trimmed by 3 bases and 2 bases, with 11 bases remaining between them. Using RNA transcripts as the source, TCR beta CDR3 regions were amplified. First-round RT-PCR targeting the TCR CDR3 was performed with the HTBI primer set. One entry per CDR3 protein, called by TCRdb with MiXCR from the multiplex PCR reads. The data show 350,000 or so distinct CDR3 sequences, about a sixth seen once. For ophthalmopathy patients, the Clinical Activity Score was at least 3 and the NOSPECS grade at least 4; duration was under 3 months. The study excluded patients with uncontrolled infection, other autoimmune disease, pregnancy or lactation. Fresh 10 ml peripheral blood yielded PBMCs.

The J gene is TRBJ2-7, the V gene TRBV14; possible D gene TRBD2, 5 bases. The origin of this receptor is a woman aged 35 to 49 with Graves' ophthalmopathy. The sequenced sample was blood. CDR3 protein: CASSQSQRPYEQYF. The CDR3 nucleotides read TGTGCCAGCAGCCAGAGTCAGCGGCCCTACGAGCAGTACTTC.